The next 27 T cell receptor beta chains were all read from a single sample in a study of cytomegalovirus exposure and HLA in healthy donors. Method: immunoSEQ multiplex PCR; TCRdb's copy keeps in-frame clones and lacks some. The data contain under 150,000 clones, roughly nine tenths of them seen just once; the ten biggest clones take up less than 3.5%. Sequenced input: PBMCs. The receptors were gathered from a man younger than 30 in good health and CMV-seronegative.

The CDR3 spells CASRGWQGATEAFF. Here the CDR3 DNA reads TGTGCCAGCAGGGGGTGGCAGGGGGCTACTGAAGCTTTCTTT. The chain couples TRBV6-5 to TRBJ1-1; 8 bases align to TRBD1. The V and J ends lost 6 bases and 5 bases, in that order; junction bases with no gene match: 8. The CDR3 length is 14 residues. Germline V gene data show CDR1 as MNHEY and CDR2 as SVGAGI.

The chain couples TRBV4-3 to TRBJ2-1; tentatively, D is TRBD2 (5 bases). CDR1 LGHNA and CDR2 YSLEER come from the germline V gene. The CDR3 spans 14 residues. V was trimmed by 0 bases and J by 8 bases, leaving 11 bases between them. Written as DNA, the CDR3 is TGCGCCAGCAGCCAAGATCGGGGATGGGATGAGCAGTTCTTC. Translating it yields CASSQDRGWDEQFF.

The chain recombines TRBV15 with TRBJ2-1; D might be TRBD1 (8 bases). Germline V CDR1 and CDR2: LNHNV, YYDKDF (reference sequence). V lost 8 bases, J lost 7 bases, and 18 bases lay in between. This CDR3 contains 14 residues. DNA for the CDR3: TGTGCCACCGAACAGGGGGGGGACGAGAATGAGCAGTTCTTC. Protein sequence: CATEQGGDENEQFF. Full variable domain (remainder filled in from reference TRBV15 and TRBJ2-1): DAMVIQNPRYQVTQFGKPVTLSCSQTLNHNVMYWYQQKSSQAPKLLFHYYDKDFNNEADTPDNFQSRRPNTSFCFLDIRSPGLGDTAMYLCATEQGGDENEQFFGPGTRLTVL.

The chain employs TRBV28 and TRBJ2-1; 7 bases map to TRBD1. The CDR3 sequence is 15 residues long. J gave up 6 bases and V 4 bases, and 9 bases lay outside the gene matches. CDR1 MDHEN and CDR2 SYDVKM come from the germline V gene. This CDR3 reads CASSSTRGPGNEQFF. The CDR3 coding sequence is TGTGCCAGCAGTTCTACTAGGGGGCCGGGCAATGAGCAGTTCTTC.

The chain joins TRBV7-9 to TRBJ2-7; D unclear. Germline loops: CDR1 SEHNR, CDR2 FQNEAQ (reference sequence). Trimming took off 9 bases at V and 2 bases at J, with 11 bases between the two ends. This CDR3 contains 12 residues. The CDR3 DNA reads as TGTGCCAGTTCCAGGCAGACCTACGAGCAGTACTTC. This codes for CASSRQTYEQYF.

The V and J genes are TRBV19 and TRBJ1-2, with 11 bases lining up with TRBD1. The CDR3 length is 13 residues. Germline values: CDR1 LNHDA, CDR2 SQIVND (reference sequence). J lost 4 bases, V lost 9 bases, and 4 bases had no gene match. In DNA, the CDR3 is TGTGCCAGCAAAGGACAGGGGGCCTATGGCTACACCTTC. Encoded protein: CASKGQGAYGYTF.

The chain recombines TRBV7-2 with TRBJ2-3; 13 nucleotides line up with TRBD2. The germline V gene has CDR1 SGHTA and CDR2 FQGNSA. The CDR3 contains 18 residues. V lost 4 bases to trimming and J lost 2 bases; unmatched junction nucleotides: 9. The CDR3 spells CASSSTRLAGGVTDTQYF. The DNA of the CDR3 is TGTGCCAGCAGCTCGACTAGACTAGCGGGAGGCGTCACAGATACGCAGTATTTT.

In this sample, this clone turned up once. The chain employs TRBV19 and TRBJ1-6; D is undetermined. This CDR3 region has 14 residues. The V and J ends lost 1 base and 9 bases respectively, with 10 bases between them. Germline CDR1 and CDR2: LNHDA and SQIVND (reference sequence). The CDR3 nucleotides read TGTGCCAGTAGTATAGGCCCAACGGTTTCACCCCTCCACTTT. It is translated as CASSIGPTVSPLHF.

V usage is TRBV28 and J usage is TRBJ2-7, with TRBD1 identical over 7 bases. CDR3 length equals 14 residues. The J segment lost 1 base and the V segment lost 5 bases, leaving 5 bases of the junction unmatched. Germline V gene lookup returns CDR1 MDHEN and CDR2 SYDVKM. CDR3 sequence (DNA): TGTGCCAGCAGTGAGGGGACAGAATCCTACGAGCAGTACTTC. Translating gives CASSEGTESYEQYF.

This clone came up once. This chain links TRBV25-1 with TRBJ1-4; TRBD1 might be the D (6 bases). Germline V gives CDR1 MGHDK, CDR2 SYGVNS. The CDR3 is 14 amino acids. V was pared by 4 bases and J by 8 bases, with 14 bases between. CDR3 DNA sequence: TGTGCCAGCAGTGGTGAGGGAAGGGGGGAAAAACTGTTTTTT. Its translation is CASSGEGRGEKLFF.

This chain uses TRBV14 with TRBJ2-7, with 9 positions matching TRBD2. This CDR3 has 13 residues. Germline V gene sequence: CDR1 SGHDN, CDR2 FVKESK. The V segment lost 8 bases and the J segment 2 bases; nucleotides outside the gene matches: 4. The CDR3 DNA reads TGTGCCAGCCGGGCGGGGGGGGCCTACGAGCAGTACTTC. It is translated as CASRAGGAYEQYF.

CDR3 in DNA: TGTGCCAGCAGCTTAGATTGGTCCCTAGTTCAGCAGTACTTC. Translating gives CASSLDWSLVQQYF. The gene calls are TRBV11-2 and TRBJ2-7; D not certain. CDR1 is SGHAT and CDR2 is FQNNGV in the germline V gene. Trimming left V 0 bases short and J 8 bases short, with 14 bases between. The CDR3 consists of 14 residues.

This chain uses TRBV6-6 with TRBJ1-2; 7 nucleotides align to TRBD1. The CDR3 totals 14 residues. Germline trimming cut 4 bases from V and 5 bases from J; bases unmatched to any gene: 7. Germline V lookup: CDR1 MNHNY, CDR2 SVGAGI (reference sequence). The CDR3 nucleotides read TGTGCCAGCAGTTCAATGACAGGGTCTTATGGCTACACCTTC. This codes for CASSSMTGSYGYTF.

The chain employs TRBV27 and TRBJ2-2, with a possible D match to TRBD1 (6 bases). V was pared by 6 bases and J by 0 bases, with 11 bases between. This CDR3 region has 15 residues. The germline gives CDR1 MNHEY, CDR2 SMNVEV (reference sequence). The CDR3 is CASSLRTANTGELFF. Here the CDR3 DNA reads TGTGCCAGCAGCCTAAGGACAGCGAACACCGGGGAGCTGTTTTTT.

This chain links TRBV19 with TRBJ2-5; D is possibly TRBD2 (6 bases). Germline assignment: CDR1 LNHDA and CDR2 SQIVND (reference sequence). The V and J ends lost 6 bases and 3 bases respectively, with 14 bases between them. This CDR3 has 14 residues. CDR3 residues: CASRVVGGEETQYF. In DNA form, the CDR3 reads TGTGCCAGTAGGGTAGTGGGCGGGGAAGAGACCCAGTACTTC.

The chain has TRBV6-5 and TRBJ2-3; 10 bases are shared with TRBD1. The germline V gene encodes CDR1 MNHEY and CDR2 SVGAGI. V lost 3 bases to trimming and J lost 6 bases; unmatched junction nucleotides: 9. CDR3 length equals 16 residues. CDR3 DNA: TGTGCCAGCAGTTATTATGGGGACAGGGGTTTCGATACGCAGTATTTT. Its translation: CASSYYGDRGFDTQYF.

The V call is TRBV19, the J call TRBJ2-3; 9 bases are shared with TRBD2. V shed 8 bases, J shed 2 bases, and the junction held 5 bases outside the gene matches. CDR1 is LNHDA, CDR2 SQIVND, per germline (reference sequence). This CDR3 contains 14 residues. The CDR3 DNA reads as TGTGCCAGTTTTGGCGGGAGGGTCACAGATACGCAGTATTTT. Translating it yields CASFGGRVTDTQYF.

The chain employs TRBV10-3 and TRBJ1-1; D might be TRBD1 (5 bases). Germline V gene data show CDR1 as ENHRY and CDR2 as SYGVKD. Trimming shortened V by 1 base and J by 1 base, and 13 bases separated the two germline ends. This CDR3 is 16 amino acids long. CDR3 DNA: TGTGCCATCAGTGAGTGGCAAGGGAGGGGGAACACTGAAGCTTTCTTT. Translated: CAISEWQGRGNTEAFF.

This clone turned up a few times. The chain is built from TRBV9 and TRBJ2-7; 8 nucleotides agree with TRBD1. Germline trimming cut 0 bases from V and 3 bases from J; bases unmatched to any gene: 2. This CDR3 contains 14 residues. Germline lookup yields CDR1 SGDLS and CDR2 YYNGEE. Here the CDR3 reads CASSVGGTGYEQYF. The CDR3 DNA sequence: TGTGCCAGCAGCGTAGGCGGGACAGGCTACGAGCAGTACTTC.

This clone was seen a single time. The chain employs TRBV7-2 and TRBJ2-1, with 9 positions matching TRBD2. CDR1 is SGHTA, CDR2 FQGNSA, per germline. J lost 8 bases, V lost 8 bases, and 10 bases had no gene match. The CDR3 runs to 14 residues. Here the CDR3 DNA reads TGTGCCAGCTCGAGACTAGCGGCCCTTCATGAGCAGTTCTTC. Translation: CASSRLAALHEQFF. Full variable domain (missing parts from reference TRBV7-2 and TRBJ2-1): GAGVSQSPSNKVTEKGKDVELRCDPISGHTALYWYRQSLGQGLEFLIYFQGNSAPDKSGLPSDRFSAERTGGSVSTLTIQRTQQEDSAVYLCASSRLAALHEQFFGPGTRLTVL.

Here the CDR3 DNA reads TGTGCCAGCAGCCCTGGCGACAGCTCCTACAATGAGCAGTTCTTC. This encodes CASSPGDSSYNEQFF. J is TRBJ2-1 and V is TRBV5-8, with D tentatively TRBD1 (5 bases). CDR1 is SGHTS, CDR2 YDEGEE, per germline. CDR3 length: 15 residues. V lost 4 bases and J lost 0, with 11 bases in between.

This chain's CDR3 is CAAKFRSYTGELFF. CDR3 coding DNA: TGTGCCGCAAAATTTCGGAGCTACACCGGGGAGCTGTTTTTT. The chain couples TRBV28 to TRBJ2-2; D gene uncertain. The germline V gene encodes CDR1 MDHEN and CDR2 SYDVKM. This CDR3 comprises 14 residues. Trimming took off 11 bases at V and 3 bases at J, with 16 bases between the two ends.

The CDR3 DNA reads TGTGCCAGCAGCCAACCCCGACAGAGCTCCTATAATTCACCCCTCCACTTT. This sequence encodes CASSQPRQSSYNSPLHF. The chain has TRBV4-2 and TRBJ1-6, with a weak D call TRBD1 (5 bases). The CDR3 totals 17 residues. V lost 2 bases and J lost 0, with 11 bases in between. Germline V gives CDR1 LGHNA, CDR2 YNFKEQ.

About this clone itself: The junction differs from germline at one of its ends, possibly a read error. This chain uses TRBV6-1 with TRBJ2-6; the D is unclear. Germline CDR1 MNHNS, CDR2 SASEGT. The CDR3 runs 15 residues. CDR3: CASTEEPSGANVLTF. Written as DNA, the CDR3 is TGTGCCAGCACTGAAGAGCCCTCTGGGGCCAACGTCCTGACTTTC.

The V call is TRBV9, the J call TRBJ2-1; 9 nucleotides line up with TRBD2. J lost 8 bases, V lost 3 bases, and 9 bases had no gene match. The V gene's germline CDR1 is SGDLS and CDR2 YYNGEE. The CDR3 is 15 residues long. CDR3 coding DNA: TGTGCCAGCAGCGAGACTAGCGGCCTAGGGGATGAGCAGTTCTTC. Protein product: CASSETSGLGDEQFF.

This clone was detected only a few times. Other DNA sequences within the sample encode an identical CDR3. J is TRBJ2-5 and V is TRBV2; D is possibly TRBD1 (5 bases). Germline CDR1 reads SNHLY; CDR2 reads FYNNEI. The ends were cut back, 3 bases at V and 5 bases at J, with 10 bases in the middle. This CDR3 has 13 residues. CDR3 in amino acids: CASSDVGAETQYF. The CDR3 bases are TGTGCCAGCAGTGATGTTGGGGCGGAGACCCAGTACTTC.

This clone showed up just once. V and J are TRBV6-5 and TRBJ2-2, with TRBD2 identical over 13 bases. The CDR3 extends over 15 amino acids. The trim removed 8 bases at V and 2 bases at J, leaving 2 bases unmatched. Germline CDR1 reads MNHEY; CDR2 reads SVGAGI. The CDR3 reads CASGTSGANTGELFF. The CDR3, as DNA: TGTGCCAGCGGGACTAGCGGGGCTAACACCGGGGAGCTGTTTTTT.